These 18 T cell receptor beta chains came from one sample sequenced in a study of PD-L1 blockade in urothelial cancer. The protocol was immunoSEQ multiplex PCR, while the TCRdb copy is restricted to in-frame clones and leaves out a portion. Here the sample spans approximately 100,000 clones, over 75% being singletons. Source: PBMCs, taken around atezolizumab (anti-PD-L1) treatment. These receptors were collected from a man aged 50-59 years with urothelial cancer.

The J gene is TRBJ2-3, the V gene TRBV18, with 7 nucleotides matching TRBD1. Germline lookup yields CDR1 KGHSH and CDR2 LQKENI. Losses at the gene ends were 6 bases for V and 1 base for J; bases not matched to a gene: 4. This CDR3 is 14 amino acids long. CDR3 in amino acids: CASSPDRGTDTQYF. The CDR3 DNA follows: TGTGCCAGCTCCCCAGACAGGGGCACAGATACGCAGTATTTT.

Here the CDR3 DNA reads TGTGCCAGTACCCCTAGCGGGAGGGAAGGCTACGAGCAGTACTTC. Its translation: CASTPSGREGYEQYF. The chain combines TRBV2 with TRBJ2-7; 12 nucleotides agree with TRBD2. V shed 9 bases and J 3 bases; nucleotides not matched to a gene: 9. Germline CDR1 SNHLY, CDR2 FYNNEI. CDR3 length equals 15 residues.

To note about this clone: Distinct nucleotide sequences in the sample also encode this CDR3. The chain carries TRBV5-1 and TRBJ1-1, with 8 positions matching TRBD1. The J segment lost 1 base and the V segment lost 0 bases, leaving 2 bases of the junction unmatched. CDR1 and CDR2 from the germline V gene are SGHRS and YFSETQ. This CDR3 contains 15 residues. CDR3 in DNA: TGCGCCAGCAGCTTGGATGGACAGGGGAACACTGAAGCTTTCTTT. Protein: CASSLDGQGNTEAFF.

The chain combines TRBV6-5 with TRBJ2-1, with D perhaps TRBD2 (5 bases). The CDR3 consists of 14 residues. The V end was cut by 6 bases, the J end by 4 bases, with 13 bases between. Germline V gene sequence: CDR1 MNHEY, CDR2 SVGAGI. In DNA, the CDR3 is TGTGCCAGCAGCCCTAGGACTTCATACAATGAGCAGTTCTTC. This codes for CASSPRTSYNEQFF.

The chain is built from TRBV28 and TRBJ1-1; D might be TRBD1 (6 bases). V lost 2 bases and J 0 bases, leaving 13 bases between the germline ends. This CDR3 is built from 16 residues. Germline V gene lookup returns CDR1 MDHEN and CDR2 SYDVKM. The chain's CDR3 is CASSLISGQMNTEAFF. The CDR3, as DNA: TGTGCCAGCAGTTTAATTTCTGGACAGATGAACACTGAAGCTTTCTTT.

The gene calls are TRBV5-5 and TRBJ2-1; TRBD2 agrees at 8 bases. Trimming removed 0 bases from V and 0 bases from J; junction bases left unmatched: 11. Germline V lookup: CDR1 SGHKS, CDR2 YYEKEE (reference sequence). CDR3 length equals 19 residues. In DNA form, the CDR3 reads TGTGCCAGCAGCTTGGATCCTAGCGGGCTCCATAGCTCCTACAATGAGCAGTTCTTC. It specifies CASSLDPSGLHSSYNEQFF. Full variable domain (outside the CDR3, taken from reference TRBV5-5 and TRBJ2-1): DAGVTQSPTHLIKTRGQQVTLRCSPISGHKSVSWYQQVLGQGPQFIFQYYEKEERGRGNFPDRFSARQFPNYSSELNVNALLLGDSALYLCASSLDPSGLHSSYNEQFFGPGTRLTVL.

The V call is TRBV28, the J call TRBJ2-3, with 8 bases fitting TRBD2. Germline lookup yields CDR1 MDHEN and CDR2 SYDVKM. CDR3 size: 15 residues. With V trimmed by 4 bases and J by 4 bases, 7 bases remained unmatched. In nucleotides, the CDR3 is TGTGCCAGCAGTTCCCGGGCGGGGGGTCCAGATACGCAGTATTTT. Residues: CASSSRAGGPDTQYF.

The V and J genes are TRBV18 and TRBJ1-1, with D unresolved. V was pared by 6 bases and J by 1 base, with 9 bases between. The germline gives CDR1 KGHSH, CDR2 LQKENI. The CDR3 runs to 13 residues. The CDR3, as DNA: TGTGCCAGCTCGCGGGGTGCGAACACTGAAGCTTTCTTT. The encoded protein is CASSRGANTEAFF.

This chain links TRBV28 with TRBJ1-4, with 7 bases identical to TRBD1. CDR1 and CDR2 (germline): MDHEN, SYDVKM. V dropped 2 bases and J dropped 8; count of bases not matched to a gene: 8. CDR3 length equals 15 residues. This CDR3 reads CASSLPHRGNEKLFF. The CDR3 nucleotides read TGTGCCAGCAGTTTACCCCACAGGGGAAACGAAAAACTGTTTTTT.

V usage is TRBV9 and J usage is TRBJ2-6; D may be TRBD1 (6 bases). Per germline, CDR1 SGDLS and CDR2 YYNGEE. Trimming removed 3 bases from V and 1 base from J, with 20 bases in between. This CDR3 comprises 19 residues. CDR3 in amino acids: CASSAQTGLFSSGANVLTF. CDR3 coding DNA: TGTGCCAGCAGCGCCCAGACAGGCCTTTTTTCATCTGGGGCCAACGTCCTGACTTTC.

The chain couples TRBV19 to TRBJ1-5; D is perhaps TRBD1 (5 bases). CDR1 and CDR2 from the germline V gene are LNHDA and SQIVND (reference sequence). The CDR3 spans 14 residues. The germline V and J ends were trimmed by 6 bases and 7 bases, with 16 bases remaining between them. In DNA, the CDR3 is TGTGCCAGTAGCCCCCGGGGGACGGACCAGCCCCAGCATTTT. Its protein is CASSPRGTDQPQHF.

The table lists this clone with a few counts. The chain uses TRBV27 and TRBJ2-1; 11 bases fit TRBD2. The V gene's germline CDR1 is MNHEY and CDR2 SMNVEV (reference sequence). The ends lost 6 bases at V and 9 bases at J; junction bases unmatched: 13. CDR3 length equals 16 residues. The DNA for the CDR3 is TGTGCCAGCAGGGGAGGTAGCGGGAGGGCCCAGGGTGAGCAGTTCTTC. It translates to CASRGGSGRAQGEQFF.

The chain uses TRBV6-5 and TRBJ1-1; no reliable D call. The CDR3 is made up of 12 amino acids. Deletions cut 4 bases from V and 4 bases from J, with 7 bases between. Looked up from germline, CDR1 is MNHEY and CDR2 is SVGAGI. The DNA for the CDR3 is TGTGCCAGCAGTTCGAGAGGCACTGAAGCTTTCTTT. It codes for CASSSRGTEAFF.

The chain combines TRBV4-1 with TRBJ2-1; 8 nucleotides agree with TRBD2. Germline CDR1 reads MGHRA; CDR2 reads YSYEKL. V lost 1 base and J lost 4; bases outside the gene matches: 15. CDR3 size: 19 residues. CDR3 amino acids: CASSQGGGTNRRRYNEQFF. CDR3 nucleotide sequence: TGCGCCAGCAGCCAAGGCGGGGGGACAAACAGGCGACGATACAATGAGCAGTTCTTC.

This clone was found a few times. V usage is TRBV2 and J usage is TRBJ1-2; possibly TRBD1 for D (6 bases). The CDR3 covers 13 residues. Germline assignment: CDR1 SNHLY and CDR2 FYNNEI. Trimming left V 4 bases short and J 5 bases short, with 11 bases between. The CDR3 DNA reads as TGTGCCAGCAGTGCAGGGGCCGGTTATGGCTACACCTTC. This codes for CASSAGAGYGYTF.

This sequence joins TRBV5-1 and TRBJ2-5, with D possibly matching TRBD1 (5 bases). Germline CDR1 is SGHRS and CDR2 is YFSETQ. Trimming left V 3 bases short and J 4 bases short, with 10 bases between. The CDR3 runs to 13 residues. The CDR3 protein is CASSSTELETQYF. CDR3 bases: TGCGCCAGCAGCTCGACAGAACTAGAGACCCAGTACTTC.

The chain has TRBV20-1 and TRBJ1-1; no definite D call. The CDR3 totals 11 residues. Trimming stripped 6 bases from V and 0 bases from J, with 5 bases between. Germline-derived CDR1 and CDR2 are DFQATT and SNEGSKA (reference sequence). The CDR3 sequence: CSALMNTEAFF. CDR3 nucleotide sequence: TGCAGTGCCTTAATGAACACTGAAGCTTTCTTT.

This sequence joins TRBV4-1 and TRBJ1-4; D is unresolved. This CDR3 has 15 amino acids. With 1 base removed from V and 4 bases from J, the gap between germline ends came to 10 bases. Looked up from germline, CDR1 is MGHRA and CDR2 is YSYEKL. The CDR3 protein is CASSQVLTDNEKLFF. The CDR3 DNA follows: TGCGCCAGCAGCCAAGTACTCACCGATAATGAAAAACTGTTTTTT.